This TCR beta chain came from a study of blood T cell repertoires in COVID-19. Study details: PBMCs, B-cell-depleted T cells, or T cells provided the cDNA or gDNA that made up the material.

How the authors handled the data: Amplifying reference gene primers gave estimates of nucleated cell counts. The repertoire was sequenced with immunoSEQ multiplex PCR; TCRdb's copy has only in-frame clones and lacks some. D and trimming were read from the DNA, whereas the V and J calls and clone size are those reported in that table. Of roughly 75,000 clones detected, less than 85% appear once; the ten largest clones hold approximately 2.8%. The germline gives CDR1 KGHDR, CDR2 SFDVKD. This CDR3 region has 15 residues. Trimming cost V 5 bases and J 2 bases, with 11 bases left between them. The rearrangement links TRBV24-1 to TRBJ2-2; D might be TRBD2 (6 bases). Sequencing was done on a sample of peripheral blood. This sequence was found in a human donor with acute or convalescent COVID-19. The donor label of this sample is uncertain. CDR3 sequence (DNA): TGTGCCACCAGTGGACCGGGACTTAACACCGGGGAGCTGTTTTTT. Its translation is CATSGPGLNTGELFF.